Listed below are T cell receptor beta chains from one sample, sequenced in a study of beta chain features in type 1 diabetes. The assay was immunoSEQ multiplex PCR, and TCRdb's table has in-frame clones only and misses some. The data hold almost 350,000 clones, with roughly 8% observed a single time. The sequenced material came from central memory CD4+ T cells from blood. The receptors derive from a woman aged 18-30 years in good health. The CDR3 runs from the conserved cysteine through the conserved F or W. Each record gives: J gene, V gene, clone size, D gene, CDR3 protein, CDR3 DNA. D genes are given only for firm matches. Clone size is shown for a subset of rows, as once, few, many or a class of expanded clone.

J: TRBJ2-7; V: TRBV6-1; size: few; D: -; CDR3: CASSEMSLGSYEQYF; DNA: TGTGCCAGCAGTGAAATGTCATTGGGCTCCTACGAGCAGTACTTC
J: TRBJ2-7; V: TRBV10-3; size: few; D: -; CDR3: CATSFSSYEQYF; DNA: TGTGCCACCTCCTTTAGCTCCTACGAGCAGTACTTC
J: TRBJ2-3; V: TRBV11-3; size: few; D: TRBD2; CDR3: CASSLGGTSGEQYF; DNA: TGTGCCAGCAGCTTAGGAGGGACTAGCGGGGAACAGTATTTT
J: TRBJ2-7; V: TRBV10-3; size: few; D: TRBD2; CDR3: CAISEPSGGRGSYEQYF; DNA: TGTGCCATCAGTGAGCCCTCGGGTGGGAGGGGCTCCTACGAGCAGTACTTC
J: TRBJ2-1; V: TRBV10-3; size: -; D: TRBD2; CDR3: CAISPGTSPVNEQFF; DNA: TGTGCCATCAGCCCAGGGACTAGCCCCGTCAATGAGCAGTTCTTC
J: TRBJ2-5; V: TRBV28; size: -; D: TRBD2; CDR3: CASSLRRGRVETQYF; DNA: TGTGCCAGCAGTCTCCGGCGGGGGAGGGTGGAGACCCAGTACTTC
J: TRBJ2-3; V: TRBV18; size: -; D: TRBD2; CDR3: CASSPPGTSGRSGTQYF; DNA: TGTGCCAGCTCACCCCCTGGGACTAGCGGGAGATCGGGGACGCAGTATTTT
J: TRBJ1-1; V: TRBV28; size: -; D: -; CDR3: CASSSRVAMNTEAFF; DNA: TGTGCCAGCAGTTCCCGCGTGGCGATGAACACTGAAGCTTTCTTT
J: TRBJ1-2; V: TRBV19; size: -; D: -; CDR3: CASSQQTGSYGYTF; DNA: TGTGCCAGTAGCCAACAGACAGGAAGCTATGGCTACACCTTC
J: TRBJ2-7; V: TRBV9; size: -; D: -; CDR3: CASSVGPAYEQYF; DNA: TGTGCCAGCAGCGTTGGCCCCGCCTACGAGCAGTACTTC
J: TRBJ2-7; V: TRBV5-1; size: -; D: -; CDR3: CASSLGDISTRYEQYF; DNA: TGCGCCAGCAGCTTGGGGGACATCTCCACGCGTTACGAGCAGTACTTC
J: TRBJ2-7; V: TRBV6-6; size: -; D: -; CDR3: CASSPMYEQYF; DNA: TGTGCCAGCAGTCCGATGTACGAGCAGTACTTC